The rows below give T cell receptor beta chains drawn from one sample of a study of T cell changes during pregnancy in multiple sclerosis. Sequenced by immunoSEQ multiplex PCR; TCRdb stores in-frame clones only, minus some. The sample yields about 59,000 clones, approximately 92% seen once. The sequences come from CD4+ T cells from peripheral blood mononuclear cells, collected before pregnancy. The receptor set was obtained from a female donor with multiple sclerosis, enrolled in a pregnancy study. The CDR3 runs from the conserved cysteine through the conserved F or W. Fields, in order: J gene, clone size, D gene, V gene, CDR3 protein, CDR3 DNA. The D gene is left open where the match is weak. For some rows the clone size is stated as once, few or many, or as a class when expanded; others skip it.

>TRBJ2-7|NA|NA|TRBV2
CASGHPTEGNF
TGTGCCAGTGGTCACCCTACCGAGGGAAACTTC
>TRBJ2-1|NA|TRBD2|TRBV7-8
CASSDGTSGNWDEQFF
TGTGCCAGCAGCGACGGGACTAGCGGGAATTGGGATGAGCAGTTCTTC
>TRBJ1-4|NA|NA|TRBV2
CASSEDRTVNEKLFF
TGTGCCAGCAGTGAAGATCGGACAGTTAATGAAAAACTGTTTTTT
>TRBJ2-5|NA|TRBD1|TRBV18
CASSPLDRGETQYF
TGTGCCAGCTCACCACTTGACAGGGGAGAGACCCAGTACTTC
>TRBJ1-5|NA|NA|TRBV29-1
CSVASQGNQPQHF
TGCAGCGTTGCTTCCCAGGGGAATCAGCCCCAGCATTTT
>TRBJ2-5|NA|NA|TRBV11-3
CASSPWAKETQYF
TGTGCCAGCAGCCCATGGGCAAAAGAGACCCAGTACTTC
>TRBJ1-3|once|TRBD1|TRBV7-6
CASSSLGGRSGNTIYF
TGTGCCAGCAGCTCCCTAGGGGGCAGATCTGGAAACACCATATATTTT
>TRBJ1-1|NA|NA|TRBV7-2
CASSLGTWNTEAFF
TGTGCCAGCAGCTTAGGGACATGGAACACTGAAGCTTTCTTT
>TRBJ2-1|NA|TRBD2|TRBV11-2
CASSFIAGWGSYNEQFF
TGTGCCAGCAGCTTTATAGCGGGTTGGGGCTCCTACAATGAGCAGTTCTTC
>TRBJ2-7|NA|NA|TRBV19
CASSPQAGETYEQYF
TGTGCCAGTAGTCCCCAGGCAGGGGAAACCTACGAGCAGTACTTC
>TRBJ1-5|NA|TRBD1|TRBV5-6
CASSYGTGGQPQHF
TGTGCCAGCAGCTACGGGACAGGCGGTCAGCCCCAGCATTTT
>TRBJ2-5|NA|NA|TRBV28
CASSMRDFQETQYF
TGTGCCAGCAGTATGCGGGACTTCCAAGAGACCCAGTACTTC
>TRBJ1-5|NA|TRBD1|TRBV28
CASSPPDRGRQPQHF
TGTGCCAGCAGTCCTCCGGACAGGGGGCGTCAGCCCCAGCATTTT
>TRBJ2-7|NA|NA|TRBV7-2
CASSSPPREQYF
TGTGCCAGCAGCTCCCCCCCGAGGGAGCAGTACTTC
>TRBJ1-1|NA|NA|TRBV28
CASKGGLTEAFF
TGTGCCAGCAAGGGGGGGCTAACTGAAGCTTTCTTT
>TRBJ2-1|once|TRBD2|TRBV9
CASSRTSGNTNEQFF
TGTGCCAGCAGCCGGACTAGCGGGAATACCAATGAGCAGTTCTTC
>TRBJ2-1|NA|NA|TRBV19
CASSIDRTSHEQFF
TGTGCCAGTAGTATAGATAGGACTTCCCATGAGCAGTTCTTC
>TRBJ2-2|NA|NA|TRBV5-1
CASSLDGRTGELFF
TGCGCCAGCAGCTTGGATGGGAGAACCGGGGAGCTGTTTTTT
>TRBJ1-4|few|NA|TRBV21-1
CASSKKSPGGEKLFF
TGTGCCAGCAGCAAAAAGTCGCCTGGAGGGGAAAAACTGTTTTTT
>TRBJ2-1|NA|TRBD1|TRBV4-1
CASSQPGTGGKNEQFF
TGCGCCAGCAGCCAACCCGGGACAGGGGGCAAGAATGAGCAGTTCTTC
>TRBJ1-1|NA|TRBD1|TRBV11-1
CASRNDRGLTEAFF
TGTGCCAGCAGAAACGACAGGGGGCTTACTGAAGCTTTCTTT
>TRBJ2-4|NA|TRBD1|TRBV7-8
CASSSGTGRNIQYF
TGTGCCAGCAGCTCAGGGACAGGACGAAACATTCAGTACTTC
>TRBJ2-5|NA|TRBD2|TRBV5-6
CASSLYRLARYQETQYF
TGTGCCAGCAGCTTATACCGACTAGCGCGGTACCAAGAGACCCAGTACTTC
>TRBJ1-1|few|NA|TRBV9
CASSHAVTLHNTEAFF
TGTGCCAGCAGCCATGCCGTTACCTTACACAACACTGAAGCTTTCTTT
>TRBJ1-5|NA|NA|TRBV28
CASSFLGRGIGAQHF
TGTGCCAGCAGTTTCCTGGGGAGGGGGATCGGGGCCCAGCATTTT
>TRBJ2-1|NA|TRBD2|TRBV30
CAWSELAGPYNEQFF
TGTGCCTGGAGTGAACTAGCGGGGCCCTACAATGAGCAGTTCTTC
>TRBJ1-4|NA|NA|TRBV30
CAWSSLGVNEKLFF
TGTGCCTGGAGTTCCTTAGGGGTTAATGAAAAACTGTTTTTT
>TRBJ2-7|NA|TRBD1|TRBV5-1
CASSLGQSHYEQYF
TGCGCCAGCAGCCTGGGACAGAGCCACTACGAGCAGTACTTC
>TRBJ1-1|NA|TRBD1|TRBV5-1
CASSKTGGNTEAFF
TGCGCCAGCAGCAAGACAGGGGGCAACACTGAAGCTTTCTTT
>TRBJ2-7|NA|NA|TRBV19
CASSKQGSGSYEQYF
TGTGCCAGTAGTAAACAGGGAAGTGGGTCCTACGAGCAGTACTTC
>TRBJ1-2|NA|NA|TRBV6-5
CASSRAGENYGYTF
TGTGCCAGCAGTCGAGCAGGGGAAAACTATGGCTACACCTTC
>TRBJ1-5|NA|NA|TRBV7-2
CASSFQQDQPQHF
TGTGCCAGCAGCTTTCAACAAGATCAGCCCCAGCATTTT
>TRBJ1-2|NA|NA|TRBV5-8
CASSLVRERGYTF
TGTGCCAGCAGCTTGGTACGGGAACGTGGCTACACCTTC
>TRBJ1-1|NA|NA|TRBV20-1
CSASSPNEAFF
TGCAGTGCTAGTTCCCCAAATGAAGCTTTCTTT
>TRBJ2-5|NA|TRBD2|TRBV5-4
CASSSGLAQETQYF
TGTGCCAGCAGCTCGGGACTAGCGCAAGAGACCCAGTACTTC
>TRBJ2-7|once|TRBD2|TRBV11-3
CASSLKRGAYEQYF
TGTGCCAGCAGCTTAAAGCGGGGAGCCTACGAGCAGTACTTC
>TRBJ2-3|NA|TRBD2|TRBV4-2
CASSPASGTSTDTQYF
TGTGCCAGCAGCCCGGCTAGCGGGACTAGCACAGATACGCAGTATTTT
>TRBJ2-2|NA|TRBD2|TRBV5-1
CASSSSLAGVGTGELFF
TGCGCCAGCAGCTCCTCACTAGCGGGAGTAGGCACCGGGGAGCTGTTTTTT
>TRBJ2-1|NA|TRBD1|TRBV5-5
CASSPRDRTYNEQFF
TGTGCCAGCAGCCCCCGGGACAGGACCTACAATGAGCAGTTCTTC
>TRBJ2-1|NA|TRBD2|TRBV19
CASSTELAGGPSGEQFF
TGTGCCAGTAGTACAGAACTAGCGGGAGGGCCTTCAGGAGAGCAGTTCTTC
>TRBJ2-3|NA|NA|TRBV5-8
CASSPVDRNTQYF
TGTGCCAGCAGCCCGGTAGACAGGAATACGCAGTATTTT
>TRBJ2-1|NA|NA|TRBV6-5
CASSYSRVYNEQFF
TGTGCCAGCAGTTACTCGAGAGTATACAATGAGCAGTTCTTC
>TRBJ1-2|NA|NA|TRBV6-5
CASRRLTGYGYTF
TGTGCCAGCAGACGACTAACCGGCTATGGCTACACCTTC
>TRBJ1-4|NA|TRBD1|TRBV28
CASSLWGQGEGKLFF
TGTGCCAGCAGCCTTTGGGGACAGGGGGAGGGAAAACTGTTTTTT
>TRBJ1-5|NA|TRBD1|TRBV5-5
CASGRTGGNQPQHF
TGTGCCAGCGGACGGACAGGGGGCAATCAGCCCCAGCATTTT
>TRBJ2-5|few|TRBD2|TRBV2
CASSVGQGSTSGRQETQYF
TGTGCCAGCAGTGTAGGACAGGGGTCGACTAGCGGGAGACAAGAGACCCAGTACTTC
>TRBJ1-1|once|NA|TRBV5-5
CASSLERWTEAFF
TGTGCCAGCAGCTTGGAGCGTTGGACTGAAGCTTTCTTT
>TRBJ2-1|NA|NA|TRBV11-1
CASSLAWGRLGNEQFF
TGTGCCAGCAGCTTAGCCTGGGGGAGGCTGGGAAATGAGCAGTTCTTC
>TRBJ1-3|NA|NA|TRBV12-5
CASGLSGDTIYF
TGTGCTAGTGGTTTGTCCGGGGACACCATATATTTT
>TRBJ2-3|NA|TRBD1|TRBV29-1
CSARTGLGDTQYF
TGCAGCGCTAGGACAGGGCTCGGGGATACGCAGTATTTT
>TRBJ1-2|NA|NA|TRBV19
CASSEAFYGYTF
TGTGCCAGTAGTGAGGCTTTCTATGGCTACACCTTC
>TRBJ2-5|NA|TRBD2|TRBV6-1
CASSERERAGVGTQYF
TGTGCCAGCAGTGAACGCGAGAGAGCGGGAGTGGGGACCCAGTACTTC
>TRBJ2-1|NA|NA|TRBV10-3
CAISWQGNEQFF
TGTGCCATCAGTTGGCAGGGCAATGAGCAGTTCTTC
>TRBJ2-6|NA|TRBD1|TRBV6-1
CASSERSTGAGGANVLTF
TGTGCCAGCAGTGAACGTTCAACAGGGGCCGGTGGGGCCAACGTCCTGACTTTC